Presented here are 30 T cell receptor beta chains from one specimen sequenced in a study of CD8+ T cells in alopecia areata. The treatment was: oral pan-JAK inhibitor, 5-10 mg twice daily. Sequencing relied on a cDNA template that was reverse transcribed from extracted RNA. The assay was immunoSEQ multiplex PCR, and TCRdb's table has in-frame clones only and misses some. The top ten hold about 14% of the sample, which has approximately 170,000 clones, less than 80% seen once. The material was CD4+ T cells sorted from blood, obtained at week 24, from a patient treated with tofacitinib. Every receptor here comes from a human donor with alopecia areata.

This clone was counted a single time. The CDR3 region has the DNA TGTGCCAGTAGTACCCCGGGACAGCTGAACACCGGGGAGCTGTTTTTT. Translated, it gives CASSTPGQLNTGELFF. V gene TRBV19 combines with J gene TRBJ2-2; TRBD1 agrees at 7 bases. The V gene end was trimmed by 4 bases and the J gene end by 1 base; junction bases not matched to a gene: 6. Per germline, CDR1 LNHDA and CDR2 SQIVND (reference sequence). CDR3 length: 16 residues.

There are a few counts of this clone. V is TRBV6-5 and J is TRBJ2-7, with D hard to call. The CDR3 runs 13 residues. V lost 5 bases, J lost 5 bases, and 13 bases lay in between. Germline V lookup: CDR1 MNHEY, CDR2 SVGAGI. CDR3 sequence: CASSLSTVNEQYF. CDR3 nucleotide sequence: TGTGCCAGCAGTCTCAGCACAGTAAACGAGCAGTACTTC.

The J gene is TRBJ2-3, the V gene TRBV4-1; 12 bases align to TRBD2. Trimming cost V 1 base and J 3 bases; bases outside gene matches: 5. The CDR3 has 17 amino acids. Germline V gene lookup returns CDR1 MGHRA and CDR2 YSYEKL. The CDR3 sequence: CASSQGPSGGATDTQYF. The CDR3 DNA sequence: TGCGCCAGCAGCCAAGGGCCTAGCGGGGGGGCGACAGATACGCAGTATTTT.

The chain combines TRBV6-6 with TRBJ1-1; weak D call: TRBD1 (5 bases). V lost 5 bases to trimming and J lost 1 base, with 8 bases between them. Germline V gene lookup returns CDR1 MNHNY and CDR2 SVGAGI (reference sequence). The CDR3 runs 13 residues. CDR3 nucleotide sequence: TGTGCCAGCAGTCCCGGGGCGAACACTGAAGCTTTCTTT. Translating it yields CASSPGANTEAFF.

This clone was found a few times. This chain joins TRBV12-5 and TRBJ2-2; D uncertain. Germline V gene data show CDR1 as LGHNT and CDR2 as FRNRAP. This CDR3 is 14 amino acids long. V lost 7 bases and J lost 5, with 14 bases in between. CDR3 in amino acids: CASEPNEPTGELFF. CDR3 coding DNA: TGTGCTAGTGAACCTAACGAACCGACCGGGGAGCTGTTTTTT.

This clone was picked up one time. The V gene is TRBV29-1, the J gene TRBJ1-1, with D possibly being TRBD1 (5 bases). The CDR3 is 12 residues long. Germline assignment: CDR1 SQVTM and CDR2 ANQGSEA. Trimming pared 6 bases from V and 1 base from J, leaving 9 bases between. The CDR3 loop is CSVTVTNTEAFF. The CDR3 DNA reads as TGCAGCGTGACAGTGACGAACACTGAAGCTTTCTTT.

The rearrangement links TRBV7-2 to TRBJ2-5; 8 nucleotides agree with TRBD1. There are 15 residues in the CDR3. J gave up 3 bases and V 4 bases, and 7 bases lay outside the gene matches. From germline, CDR1 is SGHTA and CDR2 FQGNSA. The CDR3 loop reads CASSSRGRVEETQYF. The CDR3 coding sequence is TGTGCCAGCAGCTCCAGGGGGCGGGTAGAAGAGACCCAGTACTTC. Based on the CDR3 plus reference TRBV7-2 and TRBJ2-5, the full variable domain is GAGVSQSPSNKVTEKGKDVELRCDPISGHTALYWYRQSLGQGLEFLIYFQGNSAPDKSGLPSDRFSAERTGGSVSTLTIQRTQQEDSAVYLCASSSRGRVEETQYFGPGTRLLVL.

Worth noting for this clone: One junction end does not reproduce the germline sequence, and a read error may be involved. The chain is built from TRBV2 and TRBJ1-2; D not certain. CDR1 and CDR2 (germline): SNHLY, FYNNEI. There are 11 residues in the CDR3. The CDR3 loop reads CAGRRDYGYTF. CDR3 sequence (DNA): TGTGCCGGCAGGCGGGACTATGGCTACACCTTC.

Only a few counts were recorded for this clone. J is TRBJ1-5 and V is TRBV2; perhaps TRBD1 as D (5 bases). Looked up from germline, CDR1 is SNHLY and CDR2 is FYNNEI. The CDR3 contains 13 residues. Trimming removed 4 bases at V and 7 bases at J, with 11 bases between. CDR3 residues: CASSVKGKQPQHF. The CDR3, as DNA: TGTGCCAGCAGTGTGAAGGGGAAGCAGCCCCAGCATTTT.

This rearrangement joins TRBV5-8 to TRBJ1-6, with D uncertain. CDR1 and CDR2 from the germline V gene are SGHTS and YDEGEE. The CDR3 is made up of 17 amino acids. V lost 4 bases and J 0 bases, leaving 14 bases between the germline ends. This CDR3 is CASSPEVASSYNSPLHF. The DNA of the CDR3 is TGTGCCAGCAGCCCCGAAGTAGCTAGCTCCTATAATTCACCCCTCCACTTT.

There are a few counts of this clone. The V and J genes are TRBV4-2 and TRBJ2-7; 9 nucleotides match TRBD2. Germline values: CDR1 LGHNA, CDR2 YNFKEQ. CDR3 size: 17 residues. The V and J ends lost 5 bases and 6 bases, in that order; junction bases with no gene match: 17. The CDR3 protein is CASSKRGRRGGLGEQYF. The CDR3 nucleotides are TGTGCCAGCAGCAAAAGGGGCCGGCGGGGGGGCCTCGGCGAGCAGTACTTC.

CDR3 in amino acids: CASSYSKRVQSPLHF. CDR3 DNA sequence: TGTGCCAGCAGTTACTCGAAGCGAGTACAGTCACCCCTCCACTTT. This sequence joins TRBV6-5 and TRBJ1-6; D is undetermined. From germline, CDR1 is MNHEY and CDR2 SVGAGI. This CDR3 has 15 amino acids. V dropped 0 bases and J dropped 10 bases, with 13 bases sitting between them.

The V call is TRBV30, the J call TRBJ1-1; 7 bases are shared with TRBD1. The germline gives CDR1 GTSNPN, CDR2 SVGIG (reference sequence). CDR3 length: 14 amino acids. V lost 2 bases and J lost 1; bases outside the gene matches: 4. This CDR3 reads CAWSPQGRNTEAFF. The CDR3 nucleotides are TGTGCCTGGAGTCCACAGGGGAGGAACACTGAAGCTTTCTTT.

The rearrangement joins TRBV2 to TRBJ1-4; no firm D call. Trimming took off 6 bases at V and 5 bases at J, with 7 bases between the two ends. This CDR3 contains 12 residues. Germline V gene data show CDR1 as SNHLY and CDR2 as FYNNEI. This CDR3 reads CASRRSNEKLFF. CDR3 nucleotide sequence: TGTGCCAGCAGACGGTCAAATGAAAAACTGTTTTTT.

This clone was detected only a few times. Other DNA sequences in this specimen translate into the identical CDR3. The CDR3 sequence: CASSRAPEYGYTF. CDR3 coding DNA: TGTGCCAGCAGCCGAGCGCCAGAGTATGGCTACACCTTC. J is TRBJ1-2 and V is TRBV6-5; D ambiguous. The CDR3 extends over 13 amino acids. Germline CDR1 and CDR2: MNHEY and SVGAGI. Trimming removed 6 bases from V and 5 bases from J, with 13 bases in between.

This clone was counted only a few times. The V gene is TRBV29-1, the J gene TRBJ2-3; 7 positions agree with TRBD1. The CDR3 runs to 16 residues. V lost 0 bases to trimming and J lost 4 bases; unmatched junction nucleotides: 10. Germline CDR1 SQVTM, CDR2 ANQGSEA. This chain's CDR3 is CSVEDGTAPWADTQYF. CDR3 bases: TGCAGCGTTGAAGACGGGACAGCCCCTTGGGCAGATACGCAGTATTTT.

This clone appeared a few times. The chain links TRBV29-1 to TRBJ2-4; D may correspond to TRBD1 or TRBD2 (5 bases each). Germline values: CDR1 SQVTM, CDR2 ANQGSEA. V was clipped by 7 bases and J by 4 bases, with 17 bases between them. The CDR3 has 14 residues. The CDR3 reads CSATTGTEKNIQYF. The CDR3 coding sequence is TGCAGCGCAACGACCGGGACCGAGAAAAACATTCAGTACTTC.

This clone was counted a single time. The CDR3 is CAWSQDTGFGYTF. The CDR3 DNA follows: TGTGCCTGGTCCCAGGACACCGGGTTTGGCTACACCTTC. The chain carries TRBV30 and TRBJ1-2; maybe TRBD1 (5 bases). Germline CDR1 reads GTSNPN; CDR2 reads SVGIG (reference sequence). CDR3 length: 13 amino acids. With 5 bases removed from V and 7 bases from J, the gap between germline ends came to 17 bases.

The chain joins TRBV6-5 to TRBJ1-5; TRBD1 aligns across 7 bases. This CDR3 is 14 amino acids long. V trimming: 5 bases; J trimming: 4 bases; junction bases outside the gene matches: 5. CDR1 and CDR2 (germline): MNHEY, SVGAGI. CDR3 loop: CASSRTGLNQPQHF. CDR3 nucleotides: TGTGCCAGCAGTCGGACAGGCCTAAATCAGCCCCAGCATTTT.

The chain couples TRBV2 to TRBJ1-5; D gene uncertain. The V end lost 4 bases, the J end lost 5 bases, and 12 bases lay between the germline ends. This CDR3 has 14 residues. Germline-derived CDR1 and CDR2 are SNHLY and FYNNEI. CDR3 loop: CASSVRVEYQPQHF. CDR3 DNA sequence: TGTGCCAGCAGTGTGAGGGTCGAGTATCAGCCCCAGCATTTT.

V is TRBV10-3 and J is TRBJ2-3; 12 bases align to TRBD2. Germline V gene data show CDR1 as ENHRY and CDR2 as SYGVKD. After removal of 10 bases from V and 0 bases from J, the junction contained 5 bases not matched to a gene. This CDR3 region has 15 residues. This CDR3 reads CATRLAGASTDTQYF. CDR3 sequence (DNA): TGTGCCACACGACTAGCGGGGGCTAGCACAGATACGCAGTATTTT.

There are a few counts of this clone. The CDR3 region has the DNA TGCAGCGTTGTGCGGGGACTTATGAACACTGAAGCTTTCTTT. Its translation: CSVVRGLMNTEAFF. J is TRBJ1-1 and V is TRBV29-1; D possibly corresponds to TRBD1 (5 bases). Germline loops: CDR1 SQVTM, CDR2 ANQGSEA. V was trimmed by 4 bases and J by 0 bases, leaving 12 bases between them. The CDR3 is 14 residues long.

J is TRBJ1-2 and V is TRBV29-1; 8 nucleotides agree with TRBD1. The CDR3 consists of 13 residues. Germline V gives CDR1 SQVTM, CDR2 ANQGSEA. V trimming: 6 bases; J trimming: 6 bases; junction bases outside the gene matches: 9. The CDR3 spells CSVRDRSLDGYTF. The DNA of the CDR3 is TGCAGCGTCCGGGACAGGAGCCTTGATGGCTACACCTTC.

CDR3 residues: CASSIQGNTEAFF. CDR3 nucleotide sequence: TGTGCCAGCAGCATACAGGGGAACACTGAAGCTTTCTTT. This chain connects TRBV7-9 to TRBJ1-1; D might be TRBD1 (6 bases). CDR3 size: 13 residues. V lost 5 bases and J lost 1, with 8 bases in between. The germline CDR1 and CDR2 sequences are SEHNR and FQNEAQ (reference sequence). The whole variable domain, remainder taken from reference TRBV7-9 and TRBJ1-1, is DTGVSQNPRHKITKRGQNVTFRCDPISEHNRLYWYRQTLGQGPEFLTYFQNEAQLEKSRLLSDRFSAERPKGSFSTLEIQRTEQGDSAMYLCASSIQGNTEAFFGQGTRLTVV.

The CDR3 nucleotides read TGTGCCAGCAGTGATAACTATGGCTACACCTTC. Translation: CASSDNYGYTF. This chain connects TRBV27 to TRBJ1-2; D remains ambiguous. The CDR3 extends over 11 amino acids. With 5 bases removed from V and 1 base from J, the gap between germline ends came to 2 bases. CDR1 is MNHEY and CDR2 is SMNVEV in the germline V gene (reference sequence).

The chain couples TRBV5-1 to TRBJ1-6; D ambiguous. V was shortened by 1 base and J by 6 bases, with 14 bases between the two germline ends. There are 16 residues in the CDR3. Per germline, CDR1 SGHRS and CDR2 YFSETQ. CDR3 DNA sequence: TGCGCCAGCAGCTTGCTGCCACCCAGCCTTAATTCACCCCTCCACTTT. This sequence encodes CASSLLPPSLNSPLHF.

This chain links TRBV23-1 with TRBJ2-5; tentatively, D is TRBD2 (7 bases). TRBV23-1 is an ORF, with its function uncertain. V was shortened by 7 bases and J by 5 bases, with 29 bases between the two germline ends. The CDR3 contains 18 residues. This chain's CDR3 is CASTPRGGDGMTGETQYF. CDR3 DNA sequence: TGCGCCAGCACCCCAAGGGGGGGGGACGGAATGACTGGGGAGACCCAGTACTTC.

V usage is TRBV2 and J usage is TRBJ2-5, with 7 nucleotides matching TRBD1. Germline loops: CDR1 SNHLY, CDR2 FYNNEI. This CDR3 has 13 amino acids. The trim removed 7 bases at V and 5 bases at J, leaving 7 bases unmatched. CDR3 sequence (DNA): TGTGCCAGCAACCCGACAGGGTACGAGACCCAGTACTTC. Encoded protein: CASNPTGYETQYF.

The rearrangement uses TRBV19 and TRBJ1-5, with D uncertain. The CDR3 spans 17 residues. Germline V lookup: CDR1 LNHDA, CDR2 SQIVND (reference sequence). Trimming pared 3 bases from V and 4 bases from J, leaving 19 bases between. The CDR3: CASSMGLWWVRNQPQHF. The CDR3 DNA reads as TGTGCCAGTAGTATGGGTCTCTGGTGGGTACGAAATCAGCCCCAGCATTTT.

V usage is TRBV29-1 and J usage is TRBJ2-7, with TRBD1 matching 11 bases. CDR3 length equals 12 residues. Germline assignment: CDR1 SQVTM and CDR2 ANQGSEA. Trimming cost V 6 bases and J 6 bases; bases outside gene matches: 4. In DNA, the CDR3 is TGCAGCGTCTGGACAGGGGGCTTCGAGCAGTACTTC. Amino acids: CSVWTGGFEQYF.